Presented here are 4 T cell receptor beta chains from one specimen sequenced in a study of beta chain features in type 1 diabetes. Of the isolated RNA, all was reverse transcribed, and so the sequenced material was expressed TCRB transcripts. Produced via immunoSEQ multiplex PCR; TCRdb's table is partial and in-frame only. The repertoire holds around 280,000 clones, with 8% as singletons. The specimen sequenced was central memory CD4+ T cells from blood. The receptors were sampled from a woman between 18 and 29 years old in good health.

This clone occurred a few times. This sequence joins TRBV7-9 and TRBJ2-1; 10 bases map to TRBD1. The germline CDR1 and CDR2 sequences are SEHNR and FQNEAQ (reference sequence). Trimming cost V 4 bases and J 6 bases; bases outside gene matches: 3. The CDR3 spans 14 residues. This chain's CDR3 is CASSSRDRGNEQFF. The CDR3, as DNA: TGTGCCAGCAGCTCCCGGGACAGGGGCAATGAGCAGTTCTTC.

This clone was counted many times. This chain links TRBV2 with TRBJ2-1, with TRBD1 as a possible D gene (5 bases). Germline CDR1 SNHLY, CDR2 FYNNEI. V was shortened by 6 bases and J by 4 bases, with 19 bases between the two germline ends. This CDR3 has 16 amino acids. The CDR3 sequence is CASRFQQETSYNEQFF. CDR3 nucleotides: TGTGCCAGCAGATTCCAACAGGAAACGTCTTACAATGAGCAGTTCTTC.

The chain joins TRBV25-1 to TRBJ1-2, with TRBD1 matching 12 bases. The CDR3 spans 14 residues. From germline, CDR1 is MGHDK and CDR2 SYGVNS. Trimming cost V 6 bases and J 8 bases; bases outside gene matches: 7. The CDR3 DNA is TGTGCCAGCAGCGCCGGGACAGGGGGCCGCGGCTACACCTTC. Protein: CASSAGTGGRGYTF.

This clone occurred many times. The DNA for the CDR3 is TGTGCCAGCAGCGTAGGAGTAGGCACAGATACGCAGTATTTT. Its translation: CASSVGVGTDTQYF. The chain employs TRBV9 and TRBJ2-3; no clear D gene. From germline, CDR1 is SGDLS and CDR2 YYNGEE. V lost 0 bases, J lost 1 base, and 6 bases lay in between. CDR3 length equals 14 residues.